This is a list of T cell receptor beta chains from one sample in a study of cytomegalovirus exposure and HLA in healthy donors. Sequencing was performed with immunoSEQ multiplex PCR; in TCRdb, only in-frame clones are kept and a portion is missing. The sample carries some 140,000 clones, roughly 9% recorded once. The sample taken for sequencing was PBMCs. These receptors came from a woman in her thirties or forties in good health and CMV-seropositive. CDR3s include the opening cysteine and the closing phenylalanine or tryptophan. The order of the fields is J gene, V gene, CDR3 protein.

J gene: TRBJ1-3
V gene: TRBV4-1
CDR3 protein: CASSQDPQGGNTIYF

J gene: TRBJ2-7
V gene: TRBV7-2
CDR3 protein: CASSRQGATPIYEQYF

J gene: TRBJ1-1
V gene: TRBV5-1
CDR3 protein: CASSLTGKTEAFF

J gene: TRBJ2-5
V gene: TRBV5-1
CDR3 protein: CASSLEKDRGKETQYF

J gene: TRBJ2-2
V gene: TRBV27
CDR3 protein: CASSQLLRTEGTGELFF

J gene: TRBJ1-1
V gene: TRBV5-1
CDR3 protein: CASSLVGGSDIEAFF

J gene: TRBJ1-1
V gene: TRBV18
CDR3 protein: CASSIRGQGADTEAFF

J gene: TRBJ2-3
V gene: TRBV5-4
CDR3 protein: CASSTTGVQAPDTQYF

J gene: TRBJ1-6
V gene: TRBV5-4
CDR3 protein: CASSSGQGGSPLHF

J gene: TRBJ1-5
V gene: TRBV6-1
CDR3 protein: CASSGEGDQPQHF

J gene: TRBJ2-2
V gene: TRBV5-1
CDR3 protein: CASSQGTGGITGELFF

J gene: TRBJ2-5
V gene: TRBV7-2
CDR3 protein: CASSLALAGAYQETQYF